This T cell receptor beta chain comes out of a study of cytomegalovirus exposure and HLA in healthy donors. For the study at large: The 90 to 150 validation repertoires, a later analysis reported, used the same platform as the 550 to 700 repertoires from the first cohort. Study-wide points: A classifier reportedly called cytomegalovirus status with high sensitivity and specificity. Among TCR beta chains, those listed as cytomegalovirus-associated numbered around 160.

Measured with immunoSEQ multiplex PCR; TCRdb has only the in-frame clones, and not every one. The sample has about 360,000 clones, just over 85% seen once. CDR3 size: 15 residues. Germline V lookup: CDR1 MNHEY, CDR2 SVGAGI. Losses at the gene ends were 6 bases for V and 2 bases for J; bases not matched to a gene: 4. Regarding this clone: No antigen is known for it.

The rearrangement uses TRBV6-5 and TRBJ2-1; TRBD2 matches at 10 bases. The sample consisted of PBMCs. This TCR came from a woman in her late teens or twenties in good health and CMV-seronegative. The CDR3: CASSPLAGPYNEQFF. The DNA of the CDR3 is TGTGCCAGCAGCCCACTAGCGGGGCCCTACAATGAGCAGTTCTTC.